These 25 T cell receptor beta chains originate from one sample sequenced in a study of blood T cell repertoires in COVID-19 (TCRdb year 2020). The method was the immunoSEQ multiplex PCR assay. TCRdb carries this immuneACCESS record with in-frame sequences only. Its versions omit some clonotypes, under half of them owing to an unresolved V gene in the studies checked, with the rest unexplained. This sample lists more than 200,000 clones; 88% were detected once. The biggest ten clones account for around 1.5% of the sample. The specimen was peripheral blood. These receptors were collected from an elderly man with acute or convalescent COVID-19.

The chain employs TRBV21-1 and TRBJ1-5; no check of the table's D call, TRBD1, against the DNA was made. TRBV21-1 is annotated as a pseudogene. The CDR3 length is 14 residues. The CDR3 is CASSNQTGYQPQHF. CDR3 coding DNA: TGTGCCAGCAGCAATCAGACAGGGTACCAGCCCCAGCATTTT.

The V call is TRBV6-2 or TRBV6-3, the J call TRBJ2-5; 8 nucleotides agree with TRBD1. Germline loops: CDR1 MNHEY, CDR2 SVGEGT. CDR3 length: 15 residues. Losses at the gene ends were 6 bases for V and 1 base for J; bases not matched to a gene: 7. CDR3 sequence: CASSSAGTGQETQYF. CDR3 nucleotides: TGTGCCAGCAGCTCTGCCGGGACAGGCCAAGAGACCCAGTACTTC.

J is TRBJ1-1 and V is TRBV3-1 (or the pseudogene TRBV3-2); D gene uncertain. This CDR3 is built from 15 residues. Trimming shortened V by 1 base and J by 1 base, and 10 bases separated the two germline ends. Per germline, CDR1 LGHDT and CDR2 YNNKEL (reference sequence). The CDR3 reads CASSQVSSWNTEAFF. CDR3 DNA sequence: TGTGCCAGCAGCCAAGTGAGCTCCTGGAACACTGAAGCTTTCTTT.

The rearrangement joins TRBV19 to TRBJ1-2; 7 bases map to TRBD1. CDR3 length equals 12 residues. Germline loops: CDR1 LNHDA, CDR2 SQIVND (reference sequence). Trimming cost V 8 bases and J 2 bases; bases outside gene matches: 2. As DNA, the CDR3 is TGTGCCAGTGGGGGACAGAACTATGGCTACACCTTC. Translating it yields CASGGQNYGYTF.

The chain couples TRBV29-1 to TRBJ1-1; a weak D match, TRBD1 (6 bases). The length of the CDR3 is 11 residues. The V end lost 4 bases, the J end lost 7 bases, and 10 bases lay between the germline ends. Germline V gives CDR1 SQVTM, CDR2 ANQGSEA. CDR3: CSVGQDLEAFF. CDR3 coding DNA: TGCAGCGTTGGACAGGATCTTGAAGCTTTCTTT.

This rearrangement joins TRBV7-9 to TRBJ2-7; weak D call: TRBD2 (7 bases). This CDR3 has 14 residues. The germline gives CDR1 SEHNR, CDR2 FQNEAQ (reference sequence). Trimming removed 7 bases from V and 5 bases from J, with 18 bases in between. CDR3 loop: CASTGEGEGHEQYF. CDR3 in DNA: TGTGCCAGCACCGGCGAGGGGGAGGGCCACGAGCAGTACTTC.

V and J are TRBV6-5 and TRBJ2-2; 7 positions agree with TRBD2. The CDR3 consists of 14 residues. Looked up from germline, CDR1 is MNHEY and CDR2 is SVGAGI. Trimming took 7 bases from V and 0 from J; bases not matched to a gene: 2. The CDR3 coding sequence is TGTGCCAGCAAAGCGGGGACGAACACCGGGGAGCTGTTTTTT. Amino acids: CASKAGTNTGELFF.

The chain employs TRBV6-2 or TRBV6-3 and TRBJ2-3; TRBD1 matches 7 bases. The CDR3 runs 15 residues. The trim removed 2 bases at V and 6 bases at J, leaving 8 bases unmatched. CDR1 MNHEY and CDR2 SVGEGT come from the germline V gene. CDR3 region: CASSYGQANVDTQYF. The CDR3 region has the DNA TGTGCCAGCAGTTACGGACAGGCCAATGTGGATACGCAGTATTTT.

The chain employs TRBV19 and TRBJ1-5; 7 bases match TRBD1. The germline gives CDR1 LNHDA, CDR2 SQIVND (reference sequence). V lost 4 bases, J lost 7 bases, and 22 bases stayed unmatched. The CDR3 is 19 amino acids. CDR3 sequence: CASSSPGGWSSATKQPQHF. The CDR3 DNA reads TGTGCCAGTAGTAGCCCAGGGGGGTGGAGCTCGGCGACGAAGCAGCCCCAGCATTTT.

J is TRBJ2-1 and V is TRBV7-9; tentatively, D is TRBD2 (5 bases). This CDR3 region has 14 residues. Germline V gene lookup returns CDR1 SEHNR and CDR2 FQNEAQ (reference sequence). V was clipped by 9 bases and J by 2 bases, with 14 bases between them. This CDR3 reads CASVEGYPYNEQFF. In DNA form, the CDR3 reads TGTGCCAGTGTTGAGGGCTATCCCTACAATGAGCAGTTCTTC.

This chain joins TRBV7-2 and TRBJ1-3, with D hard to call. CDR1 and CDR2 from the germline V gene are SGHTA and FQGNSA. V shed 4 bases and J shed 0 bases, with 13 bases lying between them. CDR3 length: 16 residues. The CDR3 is CASSSRRGDSGNTIYF. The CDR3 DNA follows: TGTGCCAGCAGCTCGCGACGTGGAGACTCTGGAAACACCATATATTTT.

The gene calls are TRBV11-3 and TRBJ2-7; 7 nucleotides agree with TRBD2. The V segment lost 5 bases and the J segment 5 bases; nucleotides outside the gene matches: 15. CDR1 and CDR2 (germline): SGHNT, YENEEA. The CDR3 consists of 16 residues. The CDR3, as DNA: TGTGCCAGCAGCCCAGGAACCGGGACTATGATTAACGAGCAGTACTTC. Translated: CASSPGTGTMINEQYF.

CDR3 coding DNA: TGTGCCAGTAGTATATCCCGGGGACAGGGCAAGGAAGCTTTCTTT. It yields the protein CASSISRGQGKEAFF. The chain recombines TRBV19 with TRBJ1-1; the match to TRBD1 covers 9 bases. The CDR3 covers 15 residues. CDR1 LNHDA and CDR2 SQIVND come from the germline V gene (reference sequence). Trimming at V came to 2 bases and at J to 8 bases, leaving 9 bases not matched to a gene.

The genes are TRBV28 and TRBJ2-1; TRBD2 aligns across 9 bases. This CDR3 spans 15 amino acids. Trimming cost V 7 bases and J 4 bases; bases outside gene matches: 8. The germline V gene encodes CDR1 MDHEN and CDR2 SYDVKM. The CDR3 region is CASIASGRPYNEQFF. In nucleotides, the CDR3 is TGTGCCAGCATCGCGAGCGGGAGGCCGTACAATGAGCAGTTCTTC.

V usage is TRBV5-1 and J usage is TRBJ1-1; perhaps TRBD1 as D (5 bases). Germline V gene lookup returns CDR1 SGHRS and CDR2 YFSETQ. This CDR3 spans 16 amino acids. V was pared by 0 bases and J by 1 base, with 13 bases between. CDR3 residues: CASSLDGQGTNTEAFF. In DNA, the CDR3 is TGCGCCAGCAGCTTGGATGGGCAGGGAACGAACACTGAAGCTTTCTTT.

The CDR3 DNA reads TGTGCCAGCAGGACATACCCCGGGAGTGTGAACACTGAAGCTTTCTTT. Its translation: CASRTYPGSVNTEAFF. The chain carries TRBV7-8 and TRBJ1-1; D is uncertain. Trimming removed 6 bases at V and 0 bases at J, with 17 bases between. This CDR3 is 16 amino acids long. Germline assignment: CDR1 SGHVS and CDR2 FQNEAQ.

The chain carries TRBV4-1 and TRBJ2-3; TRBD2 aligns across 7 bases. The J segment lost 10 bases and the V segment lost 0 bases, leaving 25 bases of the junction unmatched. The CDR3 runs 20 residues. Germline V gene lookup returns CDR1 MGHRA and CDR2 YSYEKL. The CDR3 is CASSQDIGLSGPRTPLSQYF. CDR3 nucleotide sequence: TGCGCCAGCAGCCAAGATATCGGCCTTAGCGGGCCCCGAACCCCTCTGTCGCAGTATTTT.

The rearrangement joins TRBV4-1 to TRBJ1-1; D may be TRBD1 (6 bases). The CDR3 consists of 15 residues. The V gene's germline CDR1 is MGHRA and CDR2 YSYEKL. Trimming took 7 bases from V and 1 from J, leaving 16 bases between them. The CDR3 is CASKGFGQPNTEAFF. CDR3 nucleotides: TGCGCCAGCAAGGGGTTCGGACAGCCGAACACTGAAGCTTTCTTT.

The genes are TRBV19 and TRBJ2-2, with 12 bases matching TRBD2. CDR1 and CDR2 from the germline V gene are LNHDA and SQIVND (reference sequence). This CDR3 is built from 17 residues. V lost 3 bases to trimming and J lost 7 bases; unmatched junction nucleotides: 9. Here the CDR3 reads CASSIGMTSGSGGELFF. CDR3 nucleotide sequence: TGTGCCAGTAGTATTGGAATGACTAGCGGGAGTGGCGGGGAGCTGTTTTTT. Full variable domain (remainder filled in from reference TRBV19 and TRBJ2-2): DGGITQSPKYLFRKEGQNVTLSCEQNLNHDAMYWYRQDPGQGLRLIYYSQIVNDFQKGDIAEGYSVSREKKESFPLTVTSAQKNPTAFYLCASSIGMTSGSGGELFFGEGSRLTVL.

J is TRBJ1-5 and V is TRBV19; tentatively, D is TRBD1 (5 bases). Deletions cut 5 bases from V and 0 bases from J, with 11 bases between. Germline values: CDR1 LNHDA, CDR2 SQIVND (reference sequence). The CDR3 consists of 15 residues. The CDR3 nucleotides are TGTGCCAGTAGTGGTGGGGCAAATAGCAATCAGCCCCAGCATTTT. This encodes CASSGGANSNQPQHF.

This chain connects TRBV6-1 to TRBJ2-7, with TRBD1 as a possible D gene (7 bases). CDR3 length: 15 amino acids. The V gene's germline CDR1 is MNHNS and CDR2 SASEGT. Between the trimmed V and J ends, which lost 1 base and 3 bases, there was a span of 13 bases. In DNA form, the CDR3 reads TGTGCCAGCAGTGAAGGGTCAGGGGGGTTCTACGAGCAGTACTTC. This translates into CASSEGSGGFYEQYF.

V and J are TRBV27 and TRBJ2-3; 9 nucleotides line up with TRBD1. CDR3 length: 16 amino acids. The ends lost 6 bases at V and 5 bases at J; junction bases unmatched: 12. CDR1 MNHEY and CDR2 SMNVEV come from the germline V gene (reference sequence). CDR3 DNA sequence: TGTGCCAGCAGCTTCCTATCACAGGGGGCGTTAGATACGCAGTATTTT. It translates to CASSFLSQGALDTQYF.

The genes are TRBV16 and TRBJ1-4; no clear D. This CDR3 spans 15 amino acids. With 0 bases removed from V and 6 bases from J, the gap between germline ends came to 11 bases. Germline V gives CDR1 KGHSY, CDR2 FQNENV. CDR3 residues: CASSQSGRNDEKLFF. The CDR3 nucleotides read TGTGCCAGCAGCCAATCGGGCAGAAACGATGAAAAACTGTTTTTT.

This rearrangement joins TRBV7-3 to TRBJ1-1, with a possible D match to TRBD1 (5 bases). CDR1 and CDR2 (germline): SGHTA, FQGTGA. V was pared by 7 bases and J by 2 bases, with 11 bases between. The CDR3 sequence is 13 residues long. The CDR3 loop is CASKAGGNTEAFF. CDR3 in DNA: TGTGCCAGCAAAGCCGGGGGAAACACTGAAGCTTTCTTT.

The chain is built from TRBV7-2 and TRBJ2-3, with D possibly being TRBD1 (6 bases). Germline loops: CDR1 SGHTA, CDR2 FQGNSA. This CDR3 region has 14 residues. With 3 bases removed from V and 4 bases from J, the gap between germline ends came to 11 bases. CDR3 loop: CASSLRQAADTQYF. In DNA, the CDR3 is TGTGCCAGCAGCTTGAGACAGGCGGCAGATACGCAGTATTTT.